The clone carrying this T cell receptor beta chain is a singleton in its sample. As yet, its antigen is unknown. The data stem from a study of cytomegalovirus exposure and HLA in healthy donors. Whole-study context: Per a later analysis, the approximately 690 first-cohort and about 120 validation repertoires shared one platform. Study-wide findings and caveats: The investigators catalogued 150 to 200 TCR beta chains as cytomegalovirus-associated. For most TCR sequences rarity was the rule, although some public TCRs occurred in many donors.

The validation cohort, a group of 130 or so subjects, included the donors and was separate from the roughly 670-subject first cohort. This table comes from immunoSEQ multiplex PCR, and its TCRdb copy is limited to in-frame clones, with some not included. The sample records around 69,000 clones, just over 95% being singletons. The clonotype comes from a woman aged 18-30 years in good health and CMV-seropositive. Specimen: PBMCs.

The CDR3 nucleotides read TGTGCCAGCAGCCACGCCCTTACTAGCGGGAGGGTGTACGAGCAGTACTTC. Translated: CASSHALTSGRVYEQYF. The chain couples TRBV14 to TRBJ2-7, with 13 bases matching TRBD2. The length of the CDR3 is 17 residues. Germline loops: CDR1 SGHDN, CDR2 FVKESK. V dropped 3 bases and J dropped 4; count of bases not matched to a gene: 9.